Listed below are T cell receptor beta chains from one sample, sequenced in a study of T cell responses to AZD1222 COVID-19 vaccine. Some clones are missing from TCRdb's copy, which holds only in-frame ones; the method was immunoSEQ multiplex PCR. The sample carries approximately 110,000 clones, about 85% recorded once. Sequencing used peripheral blood, obtained on day 0 of AZD1222 vaccination. These TCRs come from an adult in good health. The CDR3 runs from the conserved cysteine through the conserved F or W. Each record gives: V gene, clone size, D gene, J gene, CDR3 protein, CDR3 DNA. The D gene is left open where the match is weak. Size values are once, few and many counts, or a class for expanded clones, and some rows have none.

>TRBV10-3|once|-|TRBJ1-6
CAISEINSPLHF
TGTGCCATCAGTGAAATAAATTCACCCCTCCACTTT
>TRBV6-5|-|TRBD2|TRBJ2-1
CASSSRGGRWVNEQFF
TGTGCCAGCAGTTCCCGGGGGGGGCGATGGGTAAATGAGCAGTTCTTC
>TRBV6-1|-|-|TRBJ1-5
CASSVRANFEGNQPQHF
TGTGCCAGCAGTGTCCGGGCCAACTTCGAGGGCAATCAGCCCCAGCATTTT
>TRBV4-2|-|-|TRBJ1-5
CASSQGSLWDQPQHF
TGTGCCAGCAGCCAAGGCAGCTTATGGGATCAGCCCCAGCATTTT
>TRBV19|-|-|TRBJ2-2
CATKVGVRNTGELFF
TGTGCCACCAAAGTGGGGGTCCGCAACACCGGGGAGCTGTTTTTT
>TRBV7-9|-|-|TRBJ2-2
CASSPPPPGELFF
TGTGCCAGCAGCCCCCCGCCCCCCGGGGAGCTGTTTTTT
>TRBV18|-|-|TRBJ1-4
CASSPRQASTNEKLFF
TGTGCCAGCTCACCACGCCAGGCCTCAACTAATGAAAAACTGTTTTTT
>TRBV19|few|-|TRBJ2-5
CASSVTGQETQYF
TGTGCCAGTAGTGTGACAGGTCAAGAGACCCAGTACTTC
>TRBV6-2/TRBV6-3|-|-|TRBJ1-5
CASSYSTGLNSNQPQHF
TGTGCCAGCAGTTACTCGACGGGTTTGAATAGCAATCAGCCCCAGCATTTT
>TRBV9|-|TRBD1|TRBJ1-1
CASSVSGQPNTEAFF
TGTGCCAGCAGCGTCTCGGGACAGCCTAACACTGAAGCTTTCTTT
>TRBV28|-|-|TRBJ2-5
CASNPRRRYQETQYF
TGTGCCAGCAATCCCAGGCGACGATACCAAGAGACCCAGTACTTC
>TRBV28|-|-|TRBJ1-5
CASSLTAGVHNQPQHF
TGTGCCAGCAGTTTAACGGCAGGGGTCCACAATCAGCCCCAGCATTTT
>TRBV27|-|-|TRBJ2-5
CASSSLGPIAQETQYF
TGTGCCAGCAGTTCGTTAGGACCAATCGCCCAAGAGACCCAGTACTTC
>TRBV7-2|once|-|TRBJ2-2
CASSADSPSARNGELFF
TGTGCCAGCAGCGCCGACTCCCCTAGCGCCCGAAACGGGGAGCTGTTTTTT
>TRBV3-1/TRBV3-2|-|TRBD1|TRBJ2-1
CASSQDHGTVSYNEQFF
TGTGCCAGCAGCCAAGATCACGGGACAGTATCCTACAATGAGCAGTTCTTC
>TRBV24-1|once|TRBD1|TRBJ1-5
CATSDGGGTGGTQPQHF
TGTGCCACCAGTGATGGCGGTGGGACAGGGGGCACCCAGCCCCAGCATTTT
>TRBV6-5|-|-|TRBJ1-3
CASIPAAYSGNTIYF
TGTGCCAGCATACCCGCAGCTTACTCTGGAAACACCATATATTTT
>TRBV6-2/TRBV6-3|-|-|TRBJ2-1
CASSYVAGPRDNEQFF
TGTGCCAGCAGTTACGTGGCAGGGCCCCGGGACAATGAGCAGTTCTTC
>TRBV6-5|-|TRBD2|TRBJ2-3
CASSYSLGLAADTQYF
TGTGCCAGCAGTTACTCCCTTGGACTAGCGGCAGATACGCAGTATTTT
>TRBV5-5|-|TRBD1|TRBJ1-4
CASPPARDRGQRTNEKLFF
TGTGCCAGCCCACCAGCACGGGACAGGGGACAACGAACTAATGAAAAACTGTTTTTT
>TRBV5-1|-|TRBD1|TRBJ2-2
CASSLAGGYEFGDTGELFF
TGCGCCAGCAGCTTGGCAGGGGGCTACGAGTTCGGGGACACCGGGGAGCTGTTTTTT
>TRBV4-3|-|-|TRBJ2-3
CASSQQEEGDTQYF
TGCGCCAGCAGCCAGCAGGAGGAAGGAGATACGCAGTATTTT
>TRBV6-2/TRBV6-3|few|-|TRBJ2-7
CASSYKGPGGYEQYF
TGTGCCAGCAGTTACAAGGGGCCCGGCGGCTACGAGCAGTACTTC
>TRBV25-1|-|TRBD1|TRBJ1-2
CASSGSDRGQNYGYTF
TGTGCCAGCAGTGGATCGGACAGGGGGCAGAACTATGGCTACACCTTC
>TRBV5-4|-|TRBD1|TRBJ2-7
CATRTGPGYEQYF
TGTGCCACCCGGACAGGGCCAGGCTACGAGCAGTACTTC
>TRBV20-1|-|TRBD2|TRBJ2-5
CSARGGDETQYF
TGCAGTGCTCGTGGGGGGGACGAGACCCAGTACTTC
>TRBV30|-|-|TRBJ1-6
CAWSFGGQDNSPLHF
TGTGCCTGGAGTTTCGGGGGACAAGATAATTCACCCCTCCACTTT
>TRBV27|-|-|TRBJ1-5
CASKADRGVNQPQHF
TGTGCCAGCAAGGCGGATAGGGGGGTAAATCAGCCCCAGCATTTT
>TRBV4-2|-|TRBD2|TRBJ2-3
CASSQESSGGAGDTQYF
TGTGCCAGCAGCCAAGAGAGTAGCGGGGGGGCAGGAGATACGCAGTATTTT
>TRBV5-1|once|-|TRBJ2-3
CASSFVPLNRTDTQYF
TGCGCCAGCAGCTTCGTCCCCCTTAACCGCACAGATACGCAGTATTTT
>TRBV27|-|TRBD1|TRBJ1-2
CASSHSGTGGFGGYTF
TGTGCCAGCAGTCACTCCGGGACAGGGGGTTTCGGTGGCTACACCTTC
>TRBV28|-|-|TRBJ2-2
CASSLGRRHTGELFF
TGTGCCAGCAGTTTGGGTCGGAGGCACACCGGGGAGCTGTTTTTT
>TRBV7-9|few|TRBD2|TRBJ2-7
CASSLREVSYEQYF
TGTGCCAGCAGCTTGCGGGAGGTTTCCTACGAGCAGTACTTC
>TRBV10-1|few|TRBD1|TRBJ2-7
CASSESATGLGIYEQYF
TGCGCCAGCAGTGAGTCTGCGACAGGGCTGGGTATATACGAGCAGTACTTC
>TRBV29-1|-|-|TRBJ2-3
CSVEVLPGQSTDTQYF
TGCAGCGTTGAAGTCCTACCGGGACAAAGCACAGATACGCAGTATTTT
>TRBV7-2|-|-|TRBJ2-7
CASSQDDFVTDEQYF
TGTGCCAGCAGTCAGGATGACTTTGTAACCGACGAGCAGTACTTC
>TRBV13|-|TRBD1|TRBJ2-7
CASSSTGELQYF
TGTGCCAGCAGCTCGACAGGGGAATTGCAGTACTTC
>TRBV5-4|-|TRBD2|TRBJ2-3
CASSLGGLGNTDTQYF
TGTGCCAGCAGCTTGGGGGGACTAGGGAACACAGATACGCAGTATTTT
>TRBV2|-|TRBD1|TRBJ1-1
CASRHTGGTEAFF
TGTGCCAGCAGACACACAGGGGGCACTGAAGCTTTCTTT
>TRBV12-5|-|-|TRBJ1-3
CASALPVSGNTIYF
TGTGCTAGTGCATTACCCGTCTCTGGAAACACCATATATTTT
>TRBV7-9|few|-|TRBJ2-2
CASSLLASTGELFF
TGTGCCAGCAGCTTACTAGCCAGCACCGGGGAGCTGTTTTTT
>TRBV29-1|-|TRBD1|TRBJ1-2
CSLSRDRENYGYTF
TGCAGCTTGAGCCGGGACAGGGAGAACTATGGCTACACCTTC
>TRBV27|once|-|TRBJ1-3
CASTRRPAGNTIYF
TGTGCCAGCACCCGGAGGCCTGCTGGAAACACCATATATTTT
>TRBV28|-|TRBD1|TRBJ2-5
CASSSGQGIKTQYF
TGTGCCAGCAGTTCCGGACAGGGGATAAAGACCCAGTACTTC
>TRBV19|once|-|TRBJ1-5
CASAGGQPQHF
TGTGCCAGTGCCGGGGGGCAGCCCCAGCATTTT
>TRBV6-4|-|-|TRBJ2-1
CASSDGNRYNEQFF
TGTGCCAGCAGTGACGGAAACCGGTACAATGAGCAGTTCTTC
>TRBV11-3|-|TRBD2|TRBJ2-5
CASSRRLAGLKETQYF
TGTGCCAGCAGCCGTCGACTAGCGGGGTTAAAAGAGACCCAGTACTTC
>TRBV27|-|-|TRBJ2-6
CASSMRAGAPGANVLTF
TGTGCCAGCAGTATGAGGGCAGGGGCCCCCGGGGCCAACGTCCTGACTTTC
>TRBV10-1|-|-|TRBJ2-1
CASSGGGASYNEQFF
TGCGCCAGCAGTGGTGGCGGAGCCTCCTACAATGAGCAGTTCTTC
>TRBV6-5|-|-|TRBJ1-5
CASSYGQASNQPQHF
TGTGCCAGCAGTTACGGGCAGGCTAGCAATCAGCCCCAGCATTTT
>TRBV29-1|-|-|TRBJ2-1
CSVDGQPSSYNEQFF
TGCAGCGTAGACGGACAGCCGAGCTCCTACAATGAGCAGTTCTTC
>TRBV9|-|-|TRBJ1-1
CASSVDPDMNTEAFF
TGTGCCAGCAGCGTAGACCCAGACATGAACACTGAAGCTTTCTTT
>TRBV2|-|-|TRBJ2-3
CASSELDTQYF
TGTGCCAGCAGTGAACTCGATACGCAGTATTTT
>TRBV25-1|-|-|TRBJ1-1
CASTPVRGEAFF
TGTGCCAGCACCCCAGTGAGGGGTGAAGCTTTCTTT
>TRBV4-2|-|-|TRBJ2-2
CASSQGLAQVANTGELFF
TGTGCCAGCAGCCAAGGGTTAGCGCAGGTCGCGAACACCGGGGAGCTGTTTTTT
>TRBV7-8|-|TRBD1|TRBJ1-2
CASSLGQGKNYGYTF
TGTGCCAGCAGCTTAGGACAGGGGAAAAACTATGGCTACACCTTC
>TRBV27|-|-|TRBJ1-6
CASSSRQASSYNSPLHF
TGTGCCAGCAGTAGTCGACAGGCGAGCTCCTATAATTCACCCCTCCACTTT